The rows below give T cell receptor beta chains drawn from one sample of a study of T cell changes during pregnancy in multiple sclerosis. Sequencing used immunoSEQ multiplex PCR; TCRdb keeps in-frame clones, though not all of them. The table includes some 50,000 clones, approximately 95% detected once. The sequences come from CD8+ T cells from peripheral blood mononuclear cells, collected in the first trimester of pregnancy. The receptors stem from a female donor with multiple sclerosis, enrolled in a pregnancy study. Both conserved end residues are part of each CDR3. D genes are given only for firm matches. A row's size may be missing; if present it is once, few, many or a size class.

d_call	v_call	clone_size	j_call	cdr3_aa	cdr3_nt
NA	TRBV5-1	NA	TRBJ2-7	CASSLETPYEQYF	TGCGCCAGCAGCTTGGAAACACCCTACGAGCAGTACTTC
NA	TRBV19	NA	TRBJ1-2	CASSIDLWQGDDLGYTF	TGTGCCAGTAGTATAGATCTATGGCAGGGCGATGATCTTGGCTACACCTTC
TRBD2	TRBV2	NA	TRBJ2-1	CASSSSGSSYNEQFF	TGTGCCAGCAGTTCTAGCGGGAGTTCCTACAATGAGCAGTTCTTC
TRBD1	TRBV11-2	NA	TRBJ2-7	CASSLGTGGEQYF	TGTGCCAGCAGCTTAGGGACAGGGGGCGAGCAGTACTTC
NA	TRBV6-4	NA	TRBJ2-1	CASSFSFDSSYNEQFF	TGTGCCAGCAGCTTCTCCTTCGATAGCTCCTACAATGAGCAGTTCTTC
TRBD1	TRBV9	NA	TRBJ1-4	CASSMNVGQDAQGNEKLFF	TGTGCCAGCAGCATGAACGTAGGACAGGACGCTCAAGGGAATGAAAAACTGTTTTTT
NA	TRBV4-1	NA	TRBJ1-2	CASSHPTAGANYGYTF	TGCGCCAGCAGCCATCCGACCGCAGGGGCTAACTATGGCTACACCTTC
NA	TRBV7-2	NA	TRBJ2-1	CASSLAGGYNEQFF	TGTGCCAGCAGCTTAGCGGGGGGCTACAATGAGCAGTTCTTC
NA	TRBV10-3	NA	TRBJ1-1	CAIRDTGDIEAFF	TGTGCCATCAGGGATACAGGAGATATTGAAGCTTTCTTT
NA	TRBV7-6	NA	TRBJ1-1	CASSPVMNTEAFF	TGTGCCAGCAGCCCAGTAATGAACACTGAAGCTTTCTTT
NA	TRBV7-6	NA	TRBJ1-1	CASSIQGGGTEAFF	TGTGCCAGCAGCATCCAGGGAGGGGGCACTGAAGCTTTCTTT
NA	TRBV15	NA	TRBJ2-7	CATSRDRGRDSEQYF	TGTGCCACCAGCAGAGATCGGGGCAGGGACTCCGAGCAGTACTTC
TRBD1	TRBV5-4	once	TRBJ2-7	CASSAGTGPYEQYF	TGTGCCAGCAGCGCTGGGACAGGACCCTACGAGCAGTACTTC
NA	TRBV7-9	NA	TRBJ1-1	CASSGRGSAFF	TGTGCCAGCAGCGGTAGGGGTTCAGCTTTCTTT
TRBD1	TRBV11-2	NA	TRBJ1-3	CASSSFRTGPDTIYF	TGTGCCAGCAGCTCCTTCCGGACAGGACCAGACACCATATATTTT
TRBD2	TRBV11-2	NA	TRBJ2-3	CASSFAPSGADTQYF	TGTGCCAGCAGCTTCGCTCCTAGCGGAGCAGATACGCAGTATTTT
NA	TRBV6-4	few	TRBJ2-3	CASGGGTSTDTQYF	TGTGCCAGCGGCGGCGGGACTAGCACAGATACGCAGTATTTT
TRBD2	TRBV7-9	NA	TRBJ2-1	CASTQASAGGNEQFF	TGTGCCAGCACCCAAGCGTCAGCGGGAGGGAATGAGCAGTTCTTC
NA	TRBV27	once	TRBJ2-3	CASSALLGGTDTQYF	TGTGCCAGCAGTGCCCTTCTCGGGGGCACAGATACGCAGTATTTT
TRBD1	TRBV28	few	TRBJ1-1	CALQGQMNTEAFF	TGTGCCCTTCAGGGACAGATGAACACTGAAGCTTTCTTT
TRBD2	TRBV7-2	few	TRBJ2-1	CASSLDVTSGRTYNEQFF	TGTGCCAGCAGCTTAGACGTTACTAGCGGGAGGACCTACAATGAGCAGTTCTTC
NA	TRBV2	NA	TRBJ2-5	CASSEHGAGQETQYF	TGTGCCAGCAGTGAACATGGGGCGGGGCAAGAGACCCAGTACTTC
NA	TRBV5-1	NA	TRBJ1-1	CASSLAHTGRRGTEAFF	TGCGCCAGCAGCTTGGCACATACTGGGAGAAGGGGGACTGAAGCTTTCTTT
TRBD1	TRBV18	NA	TRBJ2-2	CASSLYSGQFDTGELFF	TGTGCCAGCTCACTCTATTCGGGACAGTTTGACACCGGGGAGCTGTTTTTT
NA	TRBV4-2	once	TRBJ2-7	CASSPREGAEQYF	TGTGCCAGCAGCCCACGGGAGGGGGCCGAGCAGTACTTC
TRBD2	TRBV6-6	NA	TRBJ2-7	CASRPLAGVGEQYF	TGTGCCAGCAGACCACTAGCGGGAGTGGGCGAGCAGTACTTC
NA	TRBV9	NA	TRBJ2-1	CASSSSGTVNNEQFF	TGTGCCAGCAGCTCCTCCGGGACTGTAAACAATGAGCAGTTCTTC
TRBD1	TRBV4-1	NA	TRBJ2-5	CASSQPGQGAGETQYF	TGCGCCAGCAGCCAGCCGGGACAGGGGGCGGGAGAGACCCAGTACTTC
NA	TRBV7-2	once	TRBJ2-7	CASSFEPYEQYF	TGTGCCAGCAGCTTCGAGCCTTACGAGCAGTACTTC